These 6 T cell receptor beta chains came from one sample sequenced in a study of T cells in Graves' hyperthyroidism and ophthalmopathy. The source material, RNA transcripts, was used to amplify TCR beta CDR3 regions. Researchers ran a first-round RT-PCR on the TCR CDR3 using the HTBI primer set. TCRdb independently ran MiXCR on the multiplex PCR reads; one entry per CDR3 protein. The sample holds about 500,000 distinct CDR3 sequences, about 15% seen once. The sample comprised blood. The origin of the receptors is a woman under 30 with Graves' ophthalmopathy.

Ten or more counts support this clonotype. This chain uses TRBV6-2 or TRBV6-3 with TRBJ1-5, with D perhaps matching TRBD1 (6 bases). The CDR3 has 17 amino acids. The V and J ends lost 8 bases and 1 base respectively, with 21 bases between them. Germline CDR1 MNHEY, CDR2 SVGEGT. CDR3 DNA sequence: TGTGCCAGCTCAACAGGTTGGGGGCCGCGGAGCAATCAGCCCCAGCATTTT. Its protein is CASSTGWGPRSNQPQHF.

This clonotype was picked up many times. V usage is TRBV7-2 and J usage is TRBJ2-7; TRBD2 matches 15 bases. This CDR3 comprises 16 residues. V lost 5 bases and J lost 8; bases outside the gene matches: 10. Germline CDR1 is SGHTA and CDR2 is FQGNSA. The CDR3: CASSPRTSGGALKQYF. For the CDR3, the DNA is TGTGCCAGCAGCCCGAGGACTAGCGGGGGGGCTCTCAAGCAGTACTTC.

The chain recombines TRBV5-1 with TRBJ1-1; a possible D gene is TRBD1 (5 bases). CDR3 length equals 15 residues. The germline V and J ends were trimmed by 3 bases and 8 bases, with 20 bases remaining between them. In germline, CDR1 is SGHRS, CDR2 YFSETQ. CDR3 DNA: TGCGCCAGCAGCTACCAAGGCTTTTTCAGGGCGGAAGCTTTCTTT. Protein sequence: CASSYQGFFRAEAFF.

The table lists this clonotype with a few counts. The CDR3 is CASSQAVPQETQYF. CDR3 nucleotides: TGTGCCAGCAGCCAAGCTGTGCCCCAAGAGACCCAGTACTTC. The chain combines TRBV14 with TRBJ2-5; D unresolved. The CDR3 covers 14 residues. Germline lookup yields CDR1 SGHDN and CDR2 FVKESK. V gave up 1 base and J gave up 1 base, with 7 bases separating them.

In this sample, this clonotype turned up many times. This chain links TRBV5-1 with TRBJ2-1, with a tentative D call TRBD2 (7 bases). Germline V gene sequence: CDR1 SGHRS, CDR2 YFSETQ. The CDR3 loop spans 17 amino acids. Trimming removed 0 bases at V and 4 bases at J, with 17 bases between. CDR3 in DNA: TGCGCCAGCAGCTTGGCCGGGGGGCCGCGGACTTACAATGAGCAGTTCTTC. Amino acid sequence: CASSLAGGPRTYNEQFF.

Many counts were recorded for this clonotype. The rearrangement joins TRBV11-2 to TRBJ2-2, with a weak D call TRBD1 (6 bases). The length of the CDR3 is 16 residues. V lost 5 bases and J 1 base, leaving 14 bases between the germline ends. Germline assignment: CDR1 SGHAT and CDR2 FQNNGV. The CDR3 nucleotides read TGTGCCAGCAGCGCTAGACCGGGACAGAACACCGGGGAGCTGTTTTTT. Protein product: CASSARPGQNTGELFF.